The present TCR beta chain was sequenced within a study of blood T cell repertoires in COVID-19. Germline values: CDR1 KGHDR, CDR2 SFDVKD. CDR3 length: 17 residues. V trimming: 3 bases; J trimming: 2 bases; junction bases outside the gene matches: 9. Data came from immunoSEQ multiplex PCR; TCRdb stores just in-frame clones and leaves some out. The repertoire has a few hundred thousand clones, about nine tenths of them found once; the top ten carry about 3%. The sample taken for sequencing was peripheral blood. The sequence derives from a woman aged 25 to 45 with active or convalescent COVID-19. V is TRBV24-1 and J is TRBJ1-2; 9 bases map to TRBD1. The CDR3 sequence is CATSDGTGRRWNYGYTF. The CDR3, as DNA: TGTGCCACCAGTGATGGGACAGGGAGGAGATGGAACTATGGCTACACCTTC.